This T cell receptor (beta chain) was observed in a study of beta chain features in type 1 diabetes. At the level of the study: The examined sorted cells totaled about 110 million across samples.

Based on CD45RO/CCR7/CD25/CD127/CD95/CD27, CD4+ regulatory, stem cell-like memory, naive and central memory cells were sorted. Study-wide results and caveats: Across all four CD4+ subsets, people with type 1 diabetes showed modestly shorter TCRB CDR3s. The naive, central memory and Treg TCRB repertoires of patients appeared to be more similar to one another than those of healthy donors. Fewer junction insertions and more nucleotide deletions appeared in type 1 diabetes patients.

There are a few counts of this clone. Antigen unknown. The authors reverse transcribed all of the isolated RNA, so sequencing captured expressed TCRB transcripts. TCRdb's copy holds only in-frame clones and misses some; the assay was immunoSEQ multiplex PCR. Of 500,000 to 800,000 clones in the sample, roughly 12% are singletons; the top ten hold roughly 0.12%. V dropped 2 bases and J dropped 2; count of bases not matched to a gene: 6. The CDR3 sequence is 15 residues long. The germline CDR1 and CDR2 sequences are GTSNPN and SVGIG (reference sequence). The TCR originated in a man aged 25 to 40 with type 1 diabetes. The sample comprised naive CD4+ T cells from blood. J is TRBJ2-5 and V is TRBV30, with TRBD1 matching 9 bases. The CDR3 reads CAWSTGTGSQETQYF. The CDR3 DNA reads TGTGCCTGGAGTACCGGGACAGGGTCTCAAGAGACCCAGTACTTC.